Below, 9 T cell receptor beta chains from the same sample are listed, as sequenced in a study of blood T cell repertoires in COVID-19 (TCRdb year 2020). Library preparation employed the immunoSEQ multiplex PCR assay. Imported from immuneACCESS, the table was reduced by TCRdb to in-frame sequences with V and J called. These copies leave out some clones; in studies compared against another copy, an unresolved V gene accounts for under half, and the cause of the remainder is not known. For this sample the table gives 280,000 or so clones, of which 90% were detected only once. Less than 2% of the sample belongs to the ten largest clones. Source material: PBMCs or T cells enriched from blood (not recorded which). The receptors shown here come from a young woman with acute COVID-19.

The chain recombines TRBV15 with TRBJ2-7; D perhaps matches TRBD1 (7 bases). Germline loops: CDR1 LNHNV, CDR2 YYDKDF (reference sequence). V was cut by 0 bases and J by 6 bases, with 15 bases left in between. The CDR3 extends over 15 amino acids. CDR3 sequence reads: CATSRDPAGGSEQYF. In DNA, the CDR3 is TGTGCCACCAGCAGAGATCCCGCAGGGGGGAGCGAGCAGTACTTC.

V gene TRBV7-9 combines with J gene TRBJ2-4; D gene ambiguous. The CDR3 runs 16 residues. Trimming removed 0 bases from V and 0 bases from J, with 9 bases in between. Germline V lookup: CDR1 SEHNR, CDR2 FQNEAQ (reference sequence). CDR3 protein: CASSLAAPVAKNIQYF. In DNA, the CDR3 is TGTGCCAGCAGCTTAGCTGCCCCGGTAGCCAAAAACATTCAGTACTTC.

The chain carries TRBV15 and TRBJ2-5; 7 bases line up with TRBD2. V was pared by 4 bases and J by 8 bases, with 16 bases of the junction left unmatched. This CDR3 is 16 amino acids long. CDR1 and CDR2 from the germline V gene are LNHNV and YYDKDF (reference sequence). The CDR3 coding sequence is TGTGCCACCAGCACCTTATTATCTAGCGGAAGGGACACCCAGTACTTC. Amino acid sequence: CATSTLLSSGRDTQYF.

The chain carries TRBV7-9 and TRBJ2-4, with 8 positions matching TRBD1. V was clipped by 4 bases and J by 2 bases; unmatched bases: 4. CDR3 length equals 15 residues. The germline gives CDR1 SEHNR, CDR2 FQNEAQ (reference sequence). This chain's CDR3 is CASSSQGGPKNIQYF. The CDR3 DNA is TGTGCCAGCAGCTCACAGGGGGGACCCAAAAACATTCAGTACTTC.

The CDR3, as DNA: TGTGCCAGTAGTATCAACCCCACTAGCGGGAGTATAGACACAGATACGCAGTATTTT. Translating it yields CASSINPTSGSIDTDTQYF. The J gene is TRBJ2-3, the V gene TRBV19; 11 positions match TRBD2. Germline V gene lookup returns CDR1 LNHDA and CDR2 SQIVND (reference sequence). The CDR3 contains 19 residues. After removal of 3 bases from V and 2 bases from J, the junction contained 13 bases not matched to a gene.

The genes are TRBV3-1 (or the pseudogene TRBV3-2) and TRBJ2-1, with D maybe TRBD2 (6 bases). From germline, CDR1 is LGHDT and CDR2 YNNKEL (reference sequence). CDR3 length: 13 amino acids. The germline V and J ends were trimmed by 0 bases and 6 bases, with 6 bases remaining between them. This CDR3 reads CASSQDGGNEQFF. In DNA, the CDR3 is TGTGCCAGCAGCCAAGACGGGGGCAATGAGCAGTTCTTC.

The chain couples TRBV6-6 to TRBJ2-1; D call uncertain. Germline loops: CDR1 MNHNY, CDR2 SVGAGI (reference sequence). The CDR3 is made up of 14 amino acids. V gave up 4 bases and J gave up 0 bases, with 7 bases separating them. Here the CDR3 reads CASSWSSSYNEQFF. The CDR3 DNA follows: TGTGCCAGCAGTTGGTCTAGCTCCTACAATGAGCAGTTCTTC.

The chain combines TRBV4-1 with TRBJ2-7, with TRBD2 matching 13 bases. V dropped 4 bases and J dropped 2; count of bases not matched to a gene: 2. CDR1 and CDR2 from the germline V gene are MGHRA and YSYEKL. The CDR3 has 15 amino acids. In DNA form, the CDR3 reads TGCGCCAGCAGCCGTGGACTAGCGGGAGCCTACGAGCAGTACTTC. Protein: CASSRGLAGAYEQYF.

The gene calls are TRBV9 and TRBJ1-4; 10 nucleotides line up with TRBD1. V was clipped by 1 base and J by 2 bases; unmatched bases: 8. The CDR3 is 18 amino acids. Germline values: CDR1 SGDLS, CDR2 YYNGEE. CDR3 protein: CASSVSGQGERTNEKLFF. CDR3 sequence (DNA): TGTGCCAGCAGCGTATCCGGACAGGGGGAGAGGACTAATGAAAAACTGTTTTTT.